This TCR beta chain originates from a study of blood T cells in healthy people across ages (dated by TCRdb to between 2014 and 2016). For context, the study as a whole: In model experiments, template switching captured roughly one uniquely barcoded TCR beta cDNA molecule for every two T cells. To track age-related changes in TCR beta repertoire diversity, the study relied on deep sequencing normalized with unique cDNA molecular identifiers. The donors were divided into four age groups: young (average 16 years), middle-aged (about 40), aged (around 67) and long-lived (about 84). To avoid experimental bias, donors of different ages were randomly spread across the sequencing lanes. Using the same blood draw, the study looked at two additional independent replicas of 1 million unique cDNA reads for two donors, one aged 18 to 29 and the other aged 80 or older. Overall study results and their limits: A strong correlation was found between observed TCR beta diversity and the percentage of naive T cells measured by flow cytometry. Bulk unsorted PBMC profiling prevented conclusive comparison of naive and antigen-experienced compartments. Observed TCR beta diversity per million T cells fell roughly linearly with age, and a significant reduction was already apparent by age around 44. Compared with the aged group, the long-lived group had more naive CD4+ T cells, fewer expanded clones and increased TCR diversity, a pattern suggesting age selection. Estimates of total diversity from one million sequenced T cells were regarded as lower bounds and underestimates. Because donor CMV infection status was unknown, age-related changes in expanded clonotypes were potentially confounded.

CDR1 and CDR2, looked up from the germline V gene, are LGHNT and FRNRAP. Its CDR3 holds 19 amino acids, cysteine through phenylalanine. Only the CDR3 DNA stays, 57 bases, in frame from base 1. Library preparation employed 5' RACE. Sequencing was carried out with an Illumina HiSeq 2500. A second PCR of about 6 to 12 cycles was run with a J-beta primer mix and a sample-barcoded 5' primer. A unique molecular identifier was introduced onto each TCR beta cDNA molecule by a template-switch 5' adaptor carrying 12 random nucleotides. At least 2.5 million CDR3-containing paired-end reads were obtained from each sample. All of the RNA was converted into first-strand cDNA using the Mint cDNA synthesis kit, with a TRBC-specific oligonucleotide serving as the primer. Following uracil-DNA glycosylase treatment, a first 18-cycle PCR with universal primers M1SS and BC2_uni_R was performed on all cDNA. Per the original workflow: For normalization, 1 million high-quality reads were randomly selected from each sample, with every read carrying a distinct molecular identifier. Instead of being binned into consensus sequences, reads that shared molecular identifiers were thrown out. MiTCR, set to a Q25 quality threshold and the strictest error-elimination algorithm, was used for CDR3 identification, clonotype clustering and error correction. A nonparametric unseen species model with Euler transformation was used to estimate lower-bound total TCR beta diversity. Using fastp trimming at Q25 and MiXCR clonotype assembly, TCRdb reanalyzed the public sequencing data and kept in-frame beta chains. Duplicate CDR3 protein sequences are folded into a single record with the most common DNA and genes. These V and J calls originate from TCRdb's pipeline instead of the authors' own analysis. A total of some 1.7 million distinct CDR3 sequences appear in this sample, 28% of them only once. The ten top clones hold 7.7% of the sample.

As to this clonotype: The target of this receptor is not known. One end of the junction does not line up with germline, which may come from a read error.

The donors were roughly 38 Caucasian individuals from Russia, aged 6 to 90 years, who were systemically healthy. Each donor gave ten milliliters of peripheral blood, collected into EDTA-treated Vacutainer tubes. PBMCs were isolated by Ficoll-Paque density-gradient centrifugation, with at least 6 million obtained per sample. Total RNA was extracted from PBMCs with Trizol reagent, with at least 5.5 micrograms obtained per sample. For every donor, an aliquot of PBMCs went through flow cytometry to measure the percentages of naive CD45RAhigh/CD27high T cells. This receptor was identified in a woman younger than 45 in good health. Sequencing was carried out using blood. Here the chain combines TRBV12-5 and TRBJ2-1, with 11 bases matching TRBD2. Here is the DNA: TGCGCTAGTGGTTTGGTACTAATCCAGGGGACTAGCGGATACAATGAGCAGTTCTTC. This is translated as CASGLVLIQGTSGYNEQFF. Here the CDR3 is joined to the reference TRBV12-5 and TRBJ2-1 genes, and the full variable domain is: DARVTQTPRHKVTEMGQEVTMRCQPILGHNTVFWYRQTMMQGLELLAYFRNRAPLDDSGMPKDRFSAEMPDATLATLKIQPSEPRDSAVYFCASGLVLIQGTSGYNEQFFGPGTRLTVL.